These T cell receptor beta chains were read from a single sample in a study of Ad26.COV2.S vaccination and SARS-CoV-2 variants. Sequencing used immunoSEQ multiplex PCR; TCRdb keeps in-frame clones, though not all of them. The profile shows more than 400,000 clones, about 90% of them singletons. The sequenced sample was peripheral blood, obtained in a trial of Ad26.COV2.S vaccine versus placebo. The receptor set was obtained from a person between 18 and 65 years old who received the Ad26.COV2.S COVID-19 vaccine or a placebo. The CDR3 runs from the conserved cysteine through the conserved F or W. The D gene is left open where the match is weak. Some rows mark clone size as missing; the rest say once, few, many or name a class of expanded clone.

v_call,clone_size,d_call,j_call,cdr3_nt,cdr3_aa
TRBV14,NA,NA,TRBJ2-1,TGTGCCAGCAGCCGTGACAGCTACAATGAGCAGTTCTTC,CASSRDSYNEQFF
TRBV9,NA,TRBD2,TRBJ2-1,TGTGCCAGCAGCGTAGAGCTGCGCGGGAGGACCAATGAGCAGTTCTTC,CASSVELRGRTNEQFF
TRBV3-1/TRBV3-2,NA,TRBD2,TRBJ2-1,TGTGCCAGCAGACAAACCGTGGGACTAGGTATTTCCTACAATGAGCAGTTCTTC,CASRQTVGLGISYNEQFF
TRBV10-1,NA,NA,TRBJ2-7,TGCGCCAGCAGTGCGTATCGGTGGCGCACCCCCCGCTACGAGCAGTACTTC,CASSAYRWRTPRYEQYF
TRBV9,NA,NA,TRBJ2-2,TGTGCCAGCAGCGTCACCCACGGGGCGGCCAGCTTTGGGTCCGGGGAGCTGTTTTTT,CASSVTHGAASFGSGELFF
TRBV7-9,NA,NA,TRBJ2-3,TGTGCCAGCAGCCAAGGGACCTATACGCAGTATTTT,CASSQGTYTQYF
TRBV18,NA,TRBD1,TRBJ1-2,TGTGCCAGCTCACCTCAGGGGGACTATGGCTACACCTTC,CASSPQGDYGYTF
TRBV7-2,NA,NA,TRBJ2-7,TGTGCCAGCAGCTTAGCGCAGGTTGCCCGGGACTGGCAGTACTTC,CASSLAQVARDWQYF
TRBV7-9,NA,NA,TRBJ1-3,TGTGCCAGCAGCTTAGAAACAGGCTCTGGAAACACCATATATTTT,CASSLETGSGNTIYF
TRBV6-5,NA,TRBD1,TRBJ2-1,TGTGCCAGCAGTAACCGGGACAGGGGAGCCAATGAGCAGTTCTTC,CASSNRDRGANEQFF
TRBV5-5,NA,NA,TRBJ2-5,TGTGCCAGCAGTACGGGTACTACAATCCAAGAGACCCAGTACTTC,CASSTGTTIQETQYF
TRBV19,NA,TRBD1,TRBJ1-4,TGTGCCAGCCGGGGGGACAGGGGCGAAAAACTGTTTTTT,CASRGDRGEKLFF
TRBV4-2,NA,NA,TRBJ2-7,TGTGCCAGCAGCCAACCCGACGGGACCTACGAGCAGTACTTC,CASSQPDGTYEQYF
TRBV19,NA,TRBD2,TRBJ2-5,TGTGCCAGTAGTACCGCCCTTCTAGCGGGAAGGGACATAACCCAGTACTTC,CASSTALLAGRDITQYF
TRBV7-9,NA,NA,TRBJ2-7,TGTGCCAGCAGCTTGGAACTGGGCCTCTACGAGCAGTACTTC,CASSLELGLYEQYF
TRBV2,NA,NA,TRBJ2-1,TGTGCCAGCAGTGGCACCAATGAGCAGTTCTTC,CASSGTNEQFF
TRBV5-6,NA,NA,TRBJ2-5,TGTGCCAGCAGCTCGGACAACGCCAAAGGGACCCAGTACTTC,CASSSDNAKGTQYF
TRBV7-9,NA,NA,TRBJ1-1,TGTGCCAGCAGCCACATAACTGGGGCGAACACTGAAGCTTTCTTT,CASSHITGANTEAFF
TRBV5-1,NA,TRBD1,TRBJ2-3,TGCGCCAGCAGCAAACGGACAGGGTCAACAGATACGCAGTATTTT,CASSKRTGSTDTQYF
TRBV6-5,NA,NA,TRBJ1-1,TGTGCCAGCAGTTCCGGGGCGAACACTGAAGCTTTCTTT,CASSSGANTEAFF
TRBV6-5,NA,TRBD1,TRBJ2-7,TGTGCCAGCAGTTCAGGACAGGACCCTTCCTACGAGCAGTACTTC,CASSSGQDPSYEQYF
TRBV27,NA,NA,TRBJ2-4,TGTGCCAGCAGTTTAGTCCCCCCGGGTACCAAAAACATTCAGTACTTC,CASSLVPPGTKNIQYF
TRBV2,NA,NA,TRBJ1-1,TGTGCCAGCAGTGAGGGATCTGAAGCTTTCTTT,CASSEGSEAFF
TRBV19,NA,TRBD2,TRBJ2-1,TGTGCCAGTAGTATAGTTAGGCAGCGGGAGGCTGGTGAGCAGTTCTTC,CASSIVRQREAGEQFF
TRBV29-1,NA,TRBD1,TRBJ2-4,TGCAGCATGGGGACAGGGAACATTCAGTACTTC,CSMGTGNIQYF
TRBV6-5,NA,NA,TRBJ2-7,TGTGCCAGCAGTTACTCGGGTGTTCGGTCCTACGAGCAGTACTTC,CASSYSGVRSYEQYF
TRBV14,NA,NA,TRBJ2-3,TGTGCCAGCAGCCCTTTGGGTAGGGGGTCCGGGTCCACAGATACGCAGTATTTT,CASSPLGRGSGSTDTQYF
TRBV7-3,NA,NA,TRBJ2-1,TGTGCCAGCAGCTTCCTAGTGGGAGTTGATTATGAGCAGTTCTTC,CASSFLVGVDYEQFF
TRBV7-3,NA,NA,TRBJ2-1,TGTGCCAGCAGCTTAAGTGGGGCATCCTACAATGAGCAGTTCTTC,CASSLSGASYNEQFF
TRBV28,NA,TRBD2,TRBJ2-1,TGTGCCAGCAGTCCTCTGGGACTAGCGGGACCATACAATGAGCAGTTCTTC,CASSPLGLAGPYNEQFF
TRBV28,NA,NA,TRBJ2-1,TGTGCCACCAACCGGGACTTTTACAATGAGCAGTTCTTC,CATNRDFYNEQFF
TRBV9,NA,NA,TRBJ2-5,TGTGCCAGCAGCTCTAAAGTAGGGTTCGAGACCCAGTACTTC,CASSSKVGFETQYF
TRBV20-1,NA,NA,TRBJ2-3,TGCAGTGCTACAAACACAGATACGCAGTATTTT,CSATNTDTQYF
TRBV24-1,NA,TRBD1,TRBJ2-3,TGTGCCACCAGTGATTTAGGGACAGGGCACACAGATACGCAGTATTTT,CATSDLGTGHTDTQYF
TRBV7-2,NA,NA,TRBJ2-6,TGTGCCAGCAGCTTAATTTCGGGTGGCCTTTCTGGGGCCAACGTCCTGACTTTC,CASSLISGGLSGANVLTF
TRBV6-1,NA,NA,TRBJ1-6,TGTGCCAGCAGTGAAAATGAGAATTCACCCCTCCACTTT,CASSENENSPLHF
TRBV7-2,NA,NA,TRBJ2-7,TGTGCCAGCAGCGCAGCATACTACGAGCAGTACTTC,CASSAAYYEQYF
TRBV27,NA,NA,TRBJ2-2,TGTGCCAGCAGTTTTGAGGACAGCTACACCGGGGAGCTGTTTTTT,CASSFEDSYTGELFF
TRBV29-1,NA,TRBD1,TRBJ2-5,TGCAGCGTCGAAAGGGACAGGGGCCAAGAGACCCAGTACTTC,CSVERDRGQETQYF
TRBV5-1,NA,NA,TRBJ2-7,TGCGCCAGCAGCTTGGGACCTAGGGCCCTATCCTACGAGCAGTACTTC,CASSLGPRALSYEQYF
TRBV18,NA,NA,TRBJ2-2,TGTGCCAGCTCACGAGGGAAGAACACCGGGGAGCTGTTTTTT,CASSRGKNTGELFF
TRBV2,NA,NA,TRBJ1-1,TGTGCCAGCAGTTGGACGATGAACACTGAAGCTTTCTTT,CASSWTMNTEAFF
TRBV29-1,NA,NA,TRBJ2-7,TGCAGCGTTGAATATATTCAAAAAGGGTTCTACGAGCAGTACTTC,CSVEYIQKGFYEQYF
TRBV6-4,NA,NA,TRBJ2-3,TGTGCCAGCAGTGATTTACAGGTTACGGCAGATACGCAGTATTTT,CASSDLQVTADTQYF
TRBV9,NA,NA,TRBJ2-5,TGTGCCAGCAGCGTAGCAGAGACCCAGTACTTC,CASSVAETQYF
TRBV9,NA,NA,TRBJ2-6,TGTGCCAGCAGCGTAGCTGGAAAGATCACTGGGGCCAACGTCCTGACTTTC,CASSVAGKITGANVLTF
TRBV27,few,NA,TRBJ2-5,TGTGCCAGCAGTTTAGGGGTATTAGGGGAGACCCAGTACTTC,CASSLGVLGETQYF
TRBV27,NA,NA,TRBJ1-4,TGTGCCAGCAGTTTTATGGGAAATGAAAAACTGTTTTTT,CASSFMGNEKLFF
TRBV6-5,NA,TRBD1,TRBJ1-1,TGTGCCAGCAAGACAGGGATCACTGAAGCTTTCTTT,CASKTGITEAFF
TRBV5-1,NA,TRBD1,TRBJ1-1,TGCGCCAGCAGCAAGGGACAGGGGAACACTGAAGCTTTCTTT,CASSKGQGNTEAFF
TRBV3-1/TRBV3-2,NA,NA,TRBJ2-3,TGTGCCAGCAGCCAAGCGGGACTGAACACAGATACGCAGTATTTT,CASSQAGLNTDTQYF